Listed below are T cell receptor beta chains from one sample, sequenced in a study of T cells and copy number aberrations in small-cell lung cancer. The protocol was immunoSEQ multiplex PCR, while the TCRdb copy is restricted to in-frame clones and leaves out a portion. The sample carries roughly 7,600 clones, 65% to 90% recorded once. Sample: normal tissue next to the tumor. The receptors come from a woman in her forties or fifties with small cell lung cancer. CDR3s include the opening cysteine and the closing phenylalanine or tryptophan. Not all rows give a size; the values are once, few, many and, for expanded clones, a class.

>TRBJ1-2|TRBV19|NA
CASSRPDRAYGYTF
>TRBJ2-7|TRBV27|NA
CASSLRGQGYEQYF
>TRBJ1-4|TRBV6-6|once
CASQLNEKLFF
>TRBJ2-5|TRBV29-1|NA
CSVGDVTSGETQYF
>TRBJ1-1|TRBV30|NA
CAWSAQYTEAFF
>TRBJ1-2|TRBV4-1|NA
CASSQGQGAQYNYGYTF
>TRBJ2-3|TRBV9|NA
CASSEGSASTDTQYF
>TRBJ1-5|TRBV25-1|NA
CASSAGQESNQPQHF
>TRBJ2-5|TRBV18|once
CASSHQDRGQETQYF
>TRBJ2-2|TRBV19|NA
CASSPASGRRAGELFF
>TRBJ2-1|TRBV30|once
CAWSVGTGGLDEQFF
>TRBJ2-1|TRBV29-1|NA
CSAPVETGDYNEQFF
>TRBJ2-5|TRBV19|NA
CASSVPPGETQYF
>TRBJ2-7|TRBV15|NA
CATSNPRLGTGGLVEQYF
>TRBJ2-1|TRBV20-1|NA
CSARALAEQFF
>TRBJ2-7|TRBV2|NA
CASTGQGQGEQYF
>TRBJ2-3|TRBV6-4|NA
CASSAAGDPTDTQYF
>TRBJ2-7|TRBV11-2|NA
CASSLTPRLAGVPQYF
>TRBJ1-1|TRBV20-1|NA
CSARGREAFF
>TRBJ2-1|TRBV5-6|NA
CASSLGTSRYNEQFF
>TRBJ2-7|TRBV27|NA
CASRKGARGVPYEQYF
>TRBJ2-3|TRBV10-3|NA
CAVTGTATFTDTQYF
>TRBJ1-1|TRBV19|NA
CASSMTGLNTEAFF
>TRBJ2-1|TRBV5-6|few
CASRDGLAGGREQFF
>TRBJ2-7|TRBV29-1|NA
CSVEFRLAGGEQYF
>TRBJ1-4|TRBV30|once
CAWRPPHRGRGEKLFF
>TRBJ1-3|TRBV30|NA
CACTGNTIYF
>TRBJ2-5|TRBV7-3|once
CASSSGTSGIETQYF
>TRBJ1-2|TRBV4-1|NA
CASSQVVVVSGGYTF
>TRBJ1-5|TRBV7-9|NA
CASSLAQGPNQPQHF
>TRBJ1-4|TRBV29-1|NA
CSVSKGVGEKLFF
>TRBJ1-2|TRBV10-3|NA
CAISESLGARYGYTF
>TRBJ2-1|TRBV7-2|NA
CASSLKRDRGELFF
>TRBJ2-7|TRBV7-2|NA
CASSLAGVGEQYF
>TRBJ2-1|TRBV6-4|NA
CASSAGTSGYNEQFF
>TRBJ2-7|TRBV4-2|NA
CASSQGPDTPEQYF
>TRBJ2-7|TRBV7-9|once
CASSSNTGIYEQYF
>TRBJ1-5|TRBV11-1|few
CASSPRLGGPQHF